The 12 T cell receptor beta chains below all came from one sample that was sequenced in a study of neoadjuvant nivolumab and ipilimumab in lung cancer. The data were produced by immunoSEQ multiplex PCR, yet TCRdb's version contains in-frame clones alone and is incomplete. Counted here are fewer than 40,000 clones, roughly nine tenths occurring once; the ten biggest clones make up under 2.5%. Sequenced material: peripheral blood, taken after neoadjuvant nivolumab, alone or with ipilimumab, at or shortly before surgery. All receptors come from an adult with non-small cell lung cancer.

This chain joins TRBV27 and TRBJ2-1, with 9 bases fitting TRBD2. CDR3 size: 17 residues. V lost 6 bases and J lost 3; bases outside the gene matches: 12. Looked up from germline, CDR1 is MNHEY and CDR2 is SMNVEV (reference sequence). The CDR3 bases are TGTGCCAGCAGCCCGACTAGCGGCGTTCCCCTCTACAATGAGCAGTTCTTC. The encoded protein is CASSPTSGVPLYNEQFF.

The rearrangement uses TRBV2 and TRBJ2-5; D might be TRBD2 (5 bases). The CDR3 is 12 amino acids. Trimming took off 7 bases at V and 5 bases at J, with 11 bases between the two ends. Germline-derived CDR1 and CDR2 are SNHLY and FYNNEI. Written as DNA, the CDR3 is TGTGCCAGCAAGGTGGAGGCGGAGACCCAGTACTTC. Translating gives CASKVEAETQYF.

The CDR3 loop is CASSLVGNTIYF. In DNA, the CDR3 is TGTGCCAGCAGTCTTGTAGGAAACACCATATATTTT. The chain recombines TRBV28 with TRBJ1-3; D is unresolved. Per the germline V gene, CDR1 is MDHEN and CDR2 is SYDVKM. CDR3 length: 12 amino acids. Deletions cut 5 bases from V and 4 bases from J, with 6 bases between.

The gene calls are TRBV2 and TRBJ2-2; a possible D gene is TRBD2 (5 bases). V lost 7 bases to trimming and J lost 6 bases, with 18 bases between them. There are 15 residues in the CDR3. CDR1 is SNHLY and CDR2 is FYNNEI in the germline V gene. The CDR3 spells CASTEGDYFAGELFF. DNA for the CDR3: TGTGCCAGCACTGAGGGAGATTATTTCGCCGGGGAGCTGTTTTTT. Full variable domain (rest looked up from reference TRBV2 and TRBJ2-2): EPEVTQTPSHQVTQMGQEVILRCVPISNHLYFYWYRQILGQKVEFLVSFYNNEISEKSEIFDDQFSVERPDGSNFTLKIRSTKLEDSAMYFCASTEGDYFAGELFFGEGSRLTVL.

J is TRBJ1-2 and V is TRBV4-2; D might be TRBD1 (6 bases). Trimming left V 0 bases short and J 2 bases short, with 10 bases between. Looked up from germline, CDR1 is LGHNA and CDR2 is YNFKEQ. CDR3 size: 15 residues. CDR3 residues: CASSQDPGQNYGYTF. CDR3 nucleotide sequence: TGTGCCAGCAGCCAAGATCCGGGACAAAACTATGGCTACACCTTC.

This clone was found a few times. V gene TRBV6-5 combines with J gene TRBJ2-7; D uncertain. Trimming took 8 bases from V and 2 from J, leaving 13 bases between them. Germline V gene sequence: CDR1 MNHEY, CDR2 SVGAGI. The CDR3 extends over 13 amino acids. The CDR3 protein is CASGPSFAYEQYF. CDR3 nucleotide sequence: TGTGCCAGCGGCCCGTCCTTTGCCTACGAGCAGTACTTC.

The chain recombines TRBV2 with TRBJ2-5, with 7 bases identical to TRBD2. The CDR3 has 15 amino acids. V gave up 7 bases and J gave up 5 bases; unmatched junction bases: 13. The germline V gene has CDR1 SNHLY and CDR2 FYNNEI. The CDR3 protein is CASMTRTSRQETQYF. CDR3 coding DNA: TGTGCCAGCATGACTCGGACTAGTCGTCAGGAGACCCAGTACTTC. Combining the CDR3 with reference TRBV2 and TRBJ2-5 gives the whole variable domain EPEVTQTPSHQVTQMGQEVILRCVPISNHLYFYWYRQILGQKVEFLVSFYNNEISEKSEIFDDQFSVERPDGSNFTLKIRSTKLEDSAMYFCASMTRTSRQETQYFGPGTRLLVL.

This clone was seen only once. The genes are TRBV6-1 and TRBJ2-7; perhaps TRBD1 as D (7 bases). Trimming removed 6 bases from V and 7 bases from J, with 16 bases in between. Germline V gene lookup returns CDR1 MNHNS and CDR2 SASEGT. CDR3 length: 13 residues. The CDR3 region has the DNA TGTGCCAGCAGAGCCATACAGGGGACTGAGCAGTACTTC. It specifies CASRAIQGTEQYF.

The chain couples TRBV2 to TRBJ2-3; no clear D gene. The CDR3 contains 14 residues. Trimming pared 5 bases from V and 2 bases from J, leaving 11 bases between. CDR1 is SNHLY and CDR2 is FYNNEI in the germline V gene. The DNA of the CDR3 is TGTGCCAGCAGTCAGGAGCGACACACAGATACGCAGTATTTT. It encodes CASSQERHTDTQYF.

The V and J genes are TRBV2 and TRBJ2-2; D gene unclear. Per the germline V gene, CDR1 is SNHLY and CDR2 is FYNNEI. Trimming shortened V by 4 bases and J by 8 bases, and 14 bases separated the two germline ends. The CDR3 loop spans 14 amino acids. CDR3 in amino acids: CASSGDSALGELFF. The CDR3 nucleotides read TGTGCCAGCAGTGGCGACTCCGCACTAGGGGAGCTGTTTTTT.

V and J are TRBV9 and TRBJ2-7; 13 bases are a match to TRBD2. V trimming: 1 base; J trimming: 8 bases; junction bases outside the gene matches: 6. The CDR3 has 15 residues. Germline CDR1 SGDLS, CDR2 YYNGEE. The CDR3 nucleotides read TGTGCCAGCAGCGTATCAGAGGGACTAGCGGGGAAGCAGTACTTC. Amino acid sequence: CASSVSEGLAGKQYF.

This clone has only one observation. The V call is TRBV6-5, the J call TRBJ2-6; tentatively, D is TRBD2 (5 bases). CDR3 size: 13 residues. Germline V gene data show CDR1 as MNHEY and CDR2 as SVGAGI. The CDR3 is CAAAGTGANVLTF. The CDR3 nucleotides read TGTGCGGCGGCGGGCACTGGGGCCAACGTCCTGACTTTC.